These T cell receptor beta chains were read from a single sample in a study of T cell responses to AZD1222 COVID-19 vaccine. Some clones are missing from TCRdb's copy, which holds only in-frame ones; the method was immunoSEQ multiplex PCR. The sample holds over 150,000 clones, around 89% seen once. Sequences were derived from peripheral blood, sampled on day 0 of AZD1222 vaccination. The receptors were gathered from an adult in good health. The CDR3 runs from the conserved cysteine through the conserved F or W. D genes are given only for firm matches. Expanded clones get a size class; other rows say once, few or many, or leave the size out.

v_gene	abundance	j_gene	d_gene	CDR3nt	CDR3aa
TRBV3-1/TRBV3-2	NA	TRBJ2-3	NA	TGTGCCAGCAGCCAAGTACTATTCGTTAATACGCAGTATTTT	CASSQVLFVNTQYF
TRBV28	NA	TRBJ1-2	NA	TGTGCCAGCAGTCCGACGGACCGTGCTAACTATGGCTACACCTTC	CASSPTDRANYGYTF
TRBV7-2	few	TRBJ2-5	TRBD2	TGTGCCAGCCTGGATGGCGGGGGTAATAAAGAGACCCAGTACTTC	CASLDGGGNKETQYF
TRBV19	NA	TRBJ1-1	NA	TGTGCCAGTAGTATAGAGGGGGTGATGAACACTGAAGCTTTCTTT	CASSIEGVMNTEAFF
TRBV24-1	NA	TRBJ2-1	NA	TGTGCCACCAGTGATTTACCCGACAAGGGCAATGAGCAGTTCTTC	CATSDLPDKGNEQFF
TRBV7-8	NA	TRBJ2-1	NA	TGTGCCAGCAGCCGTCTAGGGACTGAATACAATGAGCAGTTCTTC	CASSRLGTEYNEQFF
TRBV28	NA	TRBJ1-5	NA	TGTGCCAGCAGTTTCTCAGCCTATAGCAATCAGCCCCAGCATTTT	CASSFSAYSNQPQHF
TRBV29-1	NA	TRBJ1-1	NA	TGCAGCGTTGAAGGACTCCCGGGCGTTGACACTGAAGCTTTCTTT	CSVEGLPGVDTEAFF
TRBV29-1	NA	TRBJ2-7	TRBD1	TGCAGCGTTTCGACAGGGGGTCGCGAGCAGTACTTC	CSVSTGGREQYF
TRBV27	NA	TRBJ1-5	NA	TGTGCCAGCAGACCTTTTCAGTCTAGCAATCAGCCCCAGCATTTT	CASRPFQSSNQPQHF
TRBV18	NA	TRBJ2-1	TRBD2	TGTGCCAGCTCACCGCAAACTAGCGGATCCTACAATGAGCAGTTCTTC	CASSPQTSGSYNEQFF
TRBV3-1/TRBV3-2	NA	TRBJ2-3	NA	TGTGCCAGCAGCCCCCTTCAGGGGGGCGGGACAGATACGCAGTATTTT	CASSPLQGGGTDTQYF
TRBV7-9	NA	TRBJ1-6	NA	TGTGCCAGCAGCGATCGGGGGGGCAATAATTCACCCCTCCACTTT	CASSDRGGNNSPLHF
TRBV6-4	once	TRBJ2-3	NA	TGTGCCAGCAGTGACAATCCGGGGGATACGCAGTATTTT	CASSDNPGDTQYF
TRBV19	NA	TRBJ1-6	TRBD1	TGTGCCAGTAGTATAGGACGGACAGGGACCTCACCCCTCCACTTT	CASSIGRTGTSPLHF
TRBV2	NA	TRBJ2-7	TRBD1	TGTGCCAGCAGATCGGGACAGGGGGCCCACGAGCAGTACTTC	CASRSGQGAHEQYF